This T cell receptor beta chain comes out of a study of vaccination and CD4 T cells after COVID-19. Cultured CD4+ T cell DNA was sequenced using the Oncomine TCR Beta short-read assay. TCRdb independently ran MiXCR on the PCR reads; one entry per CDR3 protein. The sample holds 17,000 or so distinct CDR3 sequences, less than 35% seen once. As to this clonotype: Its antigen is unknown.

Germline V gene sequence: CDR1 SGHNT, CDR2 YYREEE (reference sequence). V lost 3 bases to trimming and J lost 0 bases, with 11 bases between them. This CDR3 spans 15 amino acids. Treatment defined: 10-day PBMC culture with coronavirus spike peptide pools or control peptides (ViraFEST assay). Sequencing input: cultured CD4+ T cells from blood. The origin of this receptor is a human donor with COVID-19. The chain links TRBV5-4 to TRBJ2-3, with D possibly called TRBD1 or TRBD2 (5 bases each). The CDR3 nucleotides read TGTGCCAGCAGCTCCGGGACGACTAGCACAGATACGCAGTATTTT. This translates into CASSSGTTSTDTQYF.